The clone carrying this T cell receptor (beta chain) was seen a single time. Here immunoSEQ multiplex PCR was the method, and the copy in TCRdb shows in-frame clones only, minus some. The sample holds approximately 260,000 clones, about 86% seen once. The data were obtained in a study of blood T cell repertoires in COVID-19. In the study overall: The cDNA or gDNA used as material had been derived from T cells, B-cell-depleted T cells, or PBMCs.

Participants' own reports of clinical history determined their cohort assignment. Recovery among Cohort 3 donors was established by two negative PCRs, clearance, or symptom resolution. CDR1 and CDR2 (germline): MNHEY, SVGAGI. This CDR3 spans 12 amino acids. Deletions cut 6 bases from V and 8 bases from J, with 13 bases between. The sequence was obtained from a man between 50 and 59 years old who had recovered from COVID-19. V is TRBV6-5 and J is TRBJ1-2, with D perhaps matching TRBD1 (5 bases). What was sequenced was PBMCs or T cells enriched from blood (not recorded which). In DNA, the CDR3 is TGTGCCAGCAGCGCAGGGTGGTACGGCTACACCTTC. Translating gives CASSAGWYGYTF.